The rows below give T cell receptor beta chains drawn from one sample of a study of blood T cell repertoires in COVID-19. Clones were read by immunoSEQ multiplex PCR, and TCRdb kept only the in-frame ones, dropping some. The data show some 410,000 clones, 70% to 90% seen once. Sequencing was carried out using PBMCs or T cells enriched from blood (not recorded which). The receptors shown here come from a woman in her thirties with acute COVID-19. Both conserved end residues are part of each CDR3.

TRBV6-5	TRBJ1-1	CASSYSIAGNTEAFF
TRBV4-1	TRBJ1-1	CASSQFLEDTEAFF
TRBV27	TRBJ2-2	CASSLSAGTSGRIPTNTGELFF
TRBV7-3	TRBJ2-1	CASSSRFQTSDKGSNEQFF
TRBV6-5	TRBJ2-7	CASKMGGASYEQYF
TRBV19	TRBJ1-1	CASSLTGTGGWTEAFF
TRBV12-2	TRBJ2-1	CASRLAWQCSYNEQFF
TRBV27	TRBJ2-2	CASSFTGAGELFF
TRBV18	TRBJ2-2	CASSPRSLDTGELFF
TRBV5-1	TRBJ2-3	CASSPGGGAPDTQYF
TRBV7-2	TRBJ2-3	CASSSGQGDTQYF
TRBV7-9	TRBJ1-2	CASSKVAGGVYGYTF
TRBV24-1	TRBJ2-7	CATSLSGSYEQYF
TRBV6-1	TRBJ2-1	CASSGAGTGNNEQFF
TRBV10-3	TRBJ2-1	CAISDLGQTDNEQFF
TRBV3-1/TRBV3-2	TRBJ1-2	CASRPTPYYGYTF
TRBV5-6	TRBJ2-1	CASSLLADSNEQFF
TRBV18	TRBJ1-2	CASSPKPTGLKANYGYTF
TRBV21-1	TRBJ2-2	CASSPLKRPTGQVGELFF
TRBV23-1	TRBJ1-6	CASSRRPRSLHF
TRBV4-1	TRBJ1-5	CASSQVDRDSRPQHF
TRBV24-1	TRBJ1-1	CATSDFDRPTEAFF
TRBV13	TRBJ1-1	CASSPSGGLTEAFF
TRBV3-1/TRBV3-2	TRBJ1-1	CASSQDYWQGVMNTEAFF
TRBV7-9	TRBJ1-1	CASSPGQKNTEAFF
TRBV5-1	TRBJ1-2	CASVPGQGGLHGYTF
TRBV3-1/TRBV3-2	TRBJ1-4	CASSQGEGWEKLFF
TRBV27	TRBJ2-2	CASQGGYTGELFF
TRBV6-5	TRBJ1-4	CASSPGQERLFF
TRBV7-6	TRBJ2-1	CASSWTSGGFNEQFF
TRBV5-4	TRBJ1-2	CASSFGTDYGYTF
TRBV10-1	TRBJ2-1	CASSEGTGPYNEQFF
TRBV7-3	TRBJ1-4	CASSRTGTVTNEKLFF
TRBV11-2	TRBJ1-1	CASSLEAVTEAFF
TRBV7-2	TRBJ1-2	CASSRDRDTWSYTF
TRBV7-2	TRBJ1-2	CASSSGQGNYGYTF
TRBV19	TRBJ2-7	CASSIGGSSYEQYF